The clone carrying this T cell receptor (beta chain) was seen a few times. In the study's own analysis: Nucleated cell number was recorded as an estimate derived from reference gene primer amplification. TCRdb keeps only in-frame clones here, not all; method: immunoSEQ multiplex PCR. Clone size and V and J calls were adopted from that table, with D and trimming inferred from the DNA. The sample has 210,000 or so clones; more than 75% are singletons. Germline V gives CDR1 LNHDA, CDR2 SQIVND (reference sequence). CDR3 length: 14 residues. J gave up 7 bases and V 0 bases, and 2 bases lay outside the gene matches. This sample was included in a study of blood T cell repertoires in COVID-19. Overall study context: Sample material is recorded as cDNA or gDNA derived from T cells, B-cell-depleted T cells, or PBMCs.

This receptor was taken from a woman between 40 and 55 years old with acute COVID-19. The sequencing input was PBMCs or T cells enriched from blood (not recorded which). This chain connects TRBV19 to TRBJ1-5; 8 bases align to TRBD1. The CDR3 region has the DNA TGTGCCAGTAGTATAGACAGGGGGCAACAGCCCCAGCATTTT. This sequence encodes CASSIDRGQQPQHF.